These 32 T cell receptor beta chains came from one sample sequenced in a study of CD8+CD57+ T cells in acquired aplastic anemia. Both TCR beta VDJ combination and CDR3 sequence profiling were carried out. Genomic DNA was the template for this profiling. TCRdb called the reads again in MiXCR, with one record for every CDR3 protein. The data show 250,000 to 350,000 distinct CDR3 sequences, 56% seen once. By flow cytometry, patients selected for sequencing had shown an expansion of CD8+CD57+ cells. Sequencing was done on a sample of sorted CD4+, CD8+, or CD8+CD57+ T cells (not recorded which) from PBMCs. Source of these receptors: a human donor with aplastic anemia.

This clonotype was counted many times. The chain uses TRBV10-3 and TRBJ1-1, with D possibly matching TRBD1 (6 bases). This CDR3 is 14 amino acids long. The V gene's germline CDR1 is ENHRY and CDR2 SYGVKD. V lost 6 bases and J 3 bases, leaving 14 bases between the germline ends. Here the CDR3 reads CAIRQGTGDTEAFF. The CDR3 coding sequence is TGTGCCATCAGGCAGGGGACGGGGGACACTGAAGCTTTCTTT.

The chain employs TRBV7-8 and TRBJ1-1; D gene unclear. With 3 bases removed from V and 2 bases from J, the gap between germline ends came to 7 bases. The CDR3 runs to 13 residues. The germline gives CDR1 SGHVS, CDR2 FQNEAQ. CDR3: CASSFGHNTEAFF. The CDR3 nucleotides read TGTGCCAGCAGCTTTGGCCATAACACTGAAGCTTTCTTT.

About this clonotype: At one of its ends the junction is not consistent with the germline gene, which may arise from a read error. The V call is TRBV11-3, the J call TRBJ1-1; tentatively, D is TRBD1 (5 bases). This CDR3 has 15 residues. The V gene's germline CDR1 is SGHNT and CDR2 YENEEA. CDR3 nucleotide sequence: TGTGCCAGCAGCTTAGGTTTTGGCCCGGGGACTGGAGCTTTCTTT. Encoded protein: CASSLGFGPGTGAFF. Full variable domain (outside the CDR3, taken from reference TRBV11-3 and TRBJ1-1): EAGVVQSPRYKIIEKKQPVAFWCNPISGHNTLYWYLQNLGQGPELLIRYENEEAVDDSQLPKDRFSAERLKGVDSTLKIQPAELGDSAVYLCASSLGFGPGTGAFFGQGTRLTVV.

V is TRBV15 and J is TRBJ2-7; 9 bases are a match to TRBD1. V shed 8 bases and J 2 bases; nucleotides not matched to a gene: 10. The CDR3 sequence is 15 residues long. Germline assignment: CDR1 LNHNV and CDR2 YYDKDF (reference sequence). The DNA for the CDR3 is TGTGCCACCTCCCAGGGTGGGACAGGGACCTACGAGCAGTACTTC. This encodes CATSQGGTGTYEQYF.

The chain employs TRBV7-8 and TRBJ2-7, with D possibly TRBD2 on 7 matching bases. The end of the DNA aligns better with TRBJ2-5, so the J call may be wrong. CDR1 and CDR2 (germline): SGHVS, FQNEAQ. This CDR3 comprises 16 residues. In DNA form, the CDR3 reads TGTGCCAGCAGCTTAACGGGGGGCCACGGGGAAGTGACCCAGTACTTC. It translates to CASSLTGGHGEVTQYF.

This clonotype was seen only a few times. The chain joins TRBV9 to TRBJ2-3; 10 bases match TRBD2. V was pared by 3 bases and J by 1 base, with 2 bases of the junction left unmatched. Germline CDR1 is SGDLS and CDR2 is YYNGEE. The CDR3 loop spans 15 amino acids. CDR3 region: CASSASGGRTDTQYF. CDR3 nucleotide sequence: TGTGCCAGCAGCGCTAGCGGGGGTCGCACAGATACGCAGTATTTT.

V is TRBV9 and J is TRBJ2-1; a possible D gene is TRBD2 (5 bases). The V end was cut by 4 bases, the J end by 0 bases, with 11 bases between. CDR1 SGDLS and CDR2 YYNGEE come from the germline V gene. This CDR3 comprises 15 residues. CDR3 in amino acids: CASSPSSSSYNEQFF. In DNA form, the CDR3 reads TGTGCCAGCAGCCCTAGCAGCTCCTCCTACAATGAGCAGTTCTTC.

Of note for this clonotype: It is likely a read error, because the conserved phenylalanine at the end of the CDR3 is missing. V usage is TRBV20-1 and J usage is TRBJ2-1, with 9 bases fitting TRBD2. Germline CDR1 and CDR2: DFQATT and SNEGSKA (reference sequence). After removal of 0 bases from V and 4 bases from J, the junction contained 4 bases not matched to a gene. This CDR3 comprises 15 residues. The CDR3 sequence: CSARESGGIYNEQFL. CDR3 sequence (DNA): TGCAGTGCTAGAGAAAGCGGGGGGATTTACAATGAGCAGTTCCTC.

V usage is TRBV7-2 and J usage is TRBJ2-7; 7 bases map to TRBD2. The V gene's germline CDR1 is SGHTA and CDR2 FQGNSA. Germline trimming cut 4 bases from V and 6 bases from J; bases unmatched to any gene: 6. The CDR3 has 13 residues. This CDR3 reads CASSSVGRREQYF. CDR3 nucleotides: TGTGCCAGCAGCTCTGTCGGGAGGCGCGAGCAGTACTTC.

The chain joins TRBV20-1 to TRBJ2-3; TRBD2 matches at 9 bases. Losses at the gene ends were 3 bases for V and 4 bases for J; bases not matched to a gene: 8. The CDR3 length is 15 residues. Germline V gene lookup returns CDR1 DFQATT and CDR2 SNEGSKA (reference sequence). The CDR3 loop is CSASRGGRESDTQYF. In DNA, the CDR3 is TGCAGTGCTAGCCGGGGCGGGAGGGAGTCAGATACGCAGTATTTT.

The V call is TRBV6-1, the J call TRBJ1-6; perhaps TRBD1 as D (6 bases). The CDR3 extends over 13 amino acids. The germline V gene encodes CDR1 MNHNS and CDR2 SASEGT. The V end lost 10 bases, the J end lost 9 bases, and 16 bases lay between the germline ends. CDR3 protein: CATSDRRGSPLHF. The CDR3, as DNA: TGTGCCACCTCAGACAGGAGAGGTTCACCCCTCCACTTT.

This clonotype was seen repeatedly, ten times or more. V and J are TRBV6-1 and TRBJ2-7, with TRBD2 matching over 10 bases. The CDR3 has 16 amino acids. V dropped 8 bases and J dropped 4; count of bases not matched to a gene: 14. Germline CDR1 reads MNHNS; CDR2 reads SASEGT. CDR3 residues: CASDNRSGRAPYEQYF. CDR3 nucleotide sequence: TGTGCCAGCGACAACCGAAGCGGGAGGGCACCTTACGAGCAGTACTTC.

CDR3 residues: CACGVSYNEQFF. The CDR3 DNA follows: TGTGCGTGCGGCGTCTCCTACAATGAGCAGTTCTTC. The V and J genes are TRBV6-2 or TRBV6-3 and TRBJ2-1; D not resolved. The germline CDR1 and CDR2 sequences are MNHEY and SVGEGT. The CDR3 has 12 amino acids.

This chain uses TRBV12-3 or TRBV12-4 with TRBJ1-2; no reliable D call. V dropped 4 bases and J dropped 6 bases, with 3 bases sitting between them. The CDR3 loop spans 10 amino acids. CDR3 sequence reads: CASSSNGYTF. The DNA of the CDR3 is TGTGCCAGCAGTTCCAATGGCTACACCTTC.

The J gene is TRBJ2-7, the V gene TRBV7-9; TRBD1 agrees at 9 bases. The ends lost 5 bases at V and 2 bases at J; junction bases unmatched: 10. The CDR3 totals 16 residues. The germline CDR1 and CDR2 sequences are SEHNR and FQNEAQ (reference sequence). The CDR3 DNA follows: TGTGCCAGCAGCCCTCGAACGGGGACAGGGACCTACGAGCAGTACTTC. This sequence encodes CASSPRTGTGTYEQYF.

This clonotype was picked up one time. This rearrangement joins TRBV9 to TRBJ2-3; D possibly corresponds to TRBD2 (6 bases). Germline lookup yields CDR1 SGDLS and CDR2 YYNGEE. The CDR3 extends over 15 amino acids. Trimming took 0 bases from V and 0 from J, leaving 8 bases between them. CDR3 amino acids: CASSVGLVSTDTQYF. CDR3 coding DNA: TGTGCCAGCAGCGTAGGACTAGTCAGCACAGATACGCAGTATTTT.

This clonotype was counted at least ten times. The V gene is TRBV2, the J gene TRBJ2-7; D not resolved. The V gene's germline CDR1 is SNHLY and CDR2 FYNNEI. V lost 4 bases to trimming and J lost 4 bases, with 5 bases between them. The CDR3 contains 11 residues. In DNA form, the CDR3 reads TGTGCCAGCAGTGTACAGTACGAGCAGTACTTC. Translation gives CASSVQYEQYF.

This clonotype was observed many times. In DNA, the CDR3 is TGTGCCACCAGCAGAGATAATTACGGCGGGGGGACTCCCGGGGAGCTGTTTTTT. The encoded protein is CATSRDNYGGGTPGELFF. V is TRBV15 and J is TRBJ2-2, with TRBD2 matching over 8 bases. CDR1 is LNHNV, CDR2 YYDKDF, per germline (reference sequence). Trimming cost V 0 bases and J 6 bases; bases outside gene matches: 12. This CDR3 has 18 amino acids.

This clonotype appeared a single time. V is TRBV5-5 and J is TRBJ1-1; 7 positions match TRBD1. This CDR3 contains 14 residues. Germline CDR1 is SGHKS and CDR2 is YYEKEE (reference sequence). The junction had 6 bases not matched to a gene; V was cut back by 3 bases and J by 4 bases. Here the CDR3 reads CASSYVTGVTEAFF. The CDR3 nucleotides are TGTGCCAGCAGCTACGTTACAGGGGTCACTGAAGCTTTCTTT. Based on the CDR3 plus reference TRBV5-5 and TRBJ1-1, the full variable domain is DAGVTQSPTHLIKTRGQQVTLRCSPISGHKSVSWYQQVLGQGPQFIFQYYEKEERGRGNFPDRFSARQFPNYSSELNVNALLLGDSALYLCASSYVTGVTEAFFGQGTRLTVV.

Only one count was recorded for this clonotype. The genes are TRBV7-8 and TRBJ2-3; D is tentatively TRBD1 or TRBD2 (5 bases each). From germline, CDR1 is SGHVS and CDR2 FQNEAQ. CDR3 length equals 16 residues. The germline V and J ends were trimmed by 2 bases and 0 bases, with 12 bases remaining between them. CDR3 in amino acids: CASSLRTGPSTDTQYF. CDR3 bases: TGTGCCAGCAGCTTACGAACGGGACCCAGCACAGATACGCAGTATTTT.

In its sample, this clonotype was seen a few times. One junction end disagrees with the germline gene, perhaps due to a read error. The V gene is TRBV5-1, the J gene TRBJ1-6, with D maybe TRBD1 (5 bases). This CDR3 is built from 14 residues. In germline, CDR1 is SGHRS, CDR2 YFSETQ. For the CDR3, the DNA is TGTGCCAGCAGCTTTGGGACTTCTCTTTCACCCCTCCACTTT. Encoded protein: CASSFGTSLSPLHF.

This clonotype was recorded many times. The CDR3: CASSFLQGGNTEAFF. CDR3 DNA: TGTGCCAGCAGTTTCCTACAGGGGGGAAACACTGAAGCTTTCTTT. J is TRBJ1-1 and V is TRBV6-5; 8 nucleotides agree with TRBD1. V trimming: 4 bases; J trimming: 2 bases; junction bases outside the gene matches: 6. The CDR3 contains 15 residues. CDR1 and CDR2 from the germline V gene are MNHEY and SVGAGI.

This clonotype was picked up a small number of times. The gene calls are TRBV25-1 and TRBJ2-7, with D possibly TRBD2 on 6 matching bases. V gave up 5 bases and J gave up 6 bases, with 17 bases separating them. Germline-derived CDR1 and CDR2 are MGHDK and SYGVNS. CDR3 length: 14 residues. In DNA, the CDR3 is TGTGCCAGCAGTTCCCCGGGCCTGGGGGGCGAGCAGTACTTC. Translation gives CASSSPGLGGEQYF.

The chain links TRBV7-9 to TRBJ1-2, with D hard to call. In germline, CDR1 is SEHNR, CDR2 FQNEAQ (reference sequence). V lost 5 bases, J lost 8 bases, and 18 bases lay in between. This CDR3 is built from 14 residues. This CDR3 reads CASSPKQKRRGYTF. CDR3 coding DNA: TGTGCCAGCAGCCCTAAGCAAAAAAGGAGAGGCTACACCTTC.

This clonotype came up many times. The genes are TRBV10-3 and TRBJ2-7; D not resolved. From germline, CDR1 is ENHRY and CDR2 SYGVKD. V gave up 5 bases and J gave up 3 bases, with 5 bases separating them. The CDR3 totals 11 residues. The CDR3 bases are TGTGCCATCAGTCCCAACTACGAGCAGTACTTC. Its protein is CAISPNYEQYF.

This clonotype came up many times. V usage is TRBV12-5 and J usage is TRBJ2-1, with 7 bases that match TRBD2. This CDR3 spans 14 amino acids. CDR1 and CDR2 (germline): LGHNT, FRNRAP. J lost 3 bases, V lost 11 bases, and 10 bases had no gene match. The CDR3 reads CAGTSSGLYNEQFF. CDR3 nucleotides: TGTGCTGGGACTTCTAGCGGCCTCTACAATGAGCAGTTCTTC.

This rearrangement joins TRBV7-3 to TRBJ2-7, with 7 nucleotides matching TRBD1. Germline CDR1 and CDR2: SGHTA and FQGTGA. The V gene end was trimmed by 0 bases and the J gene end by 0 bases; junction bases not matched to a gene: 11. The CDR3 runs to 18 residues. The CDR3 loop reads CASSLTPLTGKTSYEQYF. In DNA, the CDR3 is TGTGCCAGCAGCTTAACCCCACTGACAGGGAAAACCTCCTACGAGCAGTACTTC.

This clonotype was counted a few times. The rearrangement uses TRBV29-1 and TRBJ2-3; 11 nucleotides match TRBD2. The germline V gene encodes CDR1 SQVTM and CDR2 ANQGSEA. The ends lost 4 bases at V and 5 bases at J; junction bases unmatched: 5. The CDR3 length is 14 residues. For the CDR3, the DNA is TGCAGCGTTGCTACTAGCGGGAGTGGAGATACGCAGTATTTT. Amino acids: CSVATSGSGDTQYF.

The table lists this clonotype with many counts. The CDR3 spells CSVFTGTGGELFF. DNA of the CDR3: TGCAGCGTTTTTACCGGGACAGGCGGGGAGCTGTTTTTT. This sequence joins TRBV29-1 and TRBJ2-2; 8 nucleotides agree with TRBD1. Germline assignment: CDR1 SQVTM and CDR2 ANQGSEA. V lost 5 bases and J lost 7; bases outside the gene matches: 6. The length of the CDR3 is 13 residues.

This chain joins TRBV7-2 and TRBJ2-2; 8 positions agree with TRBD2. The CDR3 sequence is 17 residues long. Germline V CDR1 and CDR2: SGHTA, FQGNSA. V shed 5 bases and J 2 bases; nucleotides not matched to a gene: 10. CDR3 in DNA: TGTGCCAGCAGCCAAGATCGGGGGGGAGGAAACACCGGGGAGCTGTTTTTT. Protein product: CASSQDRGGGNTGELFF.

The rearrangement links TRBV4-3 to TRBJ2-3, with TRBD2 matching over 9 bases. Germline V CDR1 and CDR2: LGHNA, YSLEER. After removal of 3 bases from V and 11 bases from J, the junction contained 9 bases not matched to a gene. There are 14 residues in the CDR3. DNA for the CDR3: TGCGCCAGCAGCCAGACTAGCGGCTACAATGAGCAGTATTTT. Protein: CASSQTSGYNEQYF.

CDR3: CASGFTSGYEQYF. The DNA of the CDR3 is TGTGCCAGCGGATTTACTAGCGGCTACGAGCAGTACTTC. The chain employs TRBV7-8 and TRBJ2-7, with 8 bases that match TRBD2. This CDR3 is built from 13 residues. In germline, CDR1 is SGHVS, CDR2 FQNEAQ. V was clipped by 8 bases and J by 3 bases; unmatched bases: 6.